Listed here are 18 T cell receptor beta chains from one sample, sequenced in a study of type 1 and type 2 diabetes patients. Amplification started from genomic DNA. A primer set of 30 forward and 13 reverse primers amplified the CDR3. MiXCR, run by TCRdb on the multiplex PCR reads, gives a single entry per CDR3 protein. The sample lists around 300,000 distinct CDR3 sequences, roughly 44% seen once, with roughly 13% in the top ten. Sequencing was carried out using peripheral blood mononuclear cells (PBMCs). The source of these receptors is a man between 18 and 35 years old with type 2 diabetes.

The chain couples TRBV2 to TRBJ1-2; D not certain. V dropped 2 bases and J dropped 3 bases, with 13 bases sitting between them. Germline values: CDR1 SNHLY, CDR2 FYNNEI. This CDR3 spans 15 amino acids. For the CDR3, the DNA is TGTGCCAGCAGTGAACGACCGGGATACTACTATGGCTACACCTTC. Translated: CASSERPGYYYGYTF.

This chain uses TRBV19 with TRBJ2-7; the match to TRBD1 covers 7 bases. CDR1 is LNHDA, CDR2 SQIVND, per germline (reference sequence). Trimming cost V 3 bases and J 3 bases; bases outside gene matches: 5. This CDR3 spans 14 amino acids. This CDR3 reads CASSIAAGGYEQYF. The CDR3 region has the DNA TGTGCCAGTAGTATTGCGGCAGGGGGCTACGAGCAGTACTTC. Based on the CDR3 plus reference TRBV19 and TRBJ2-7, the full variable domain is DGGITQSPKYLFRKEGQNVTLSCEQNLNHDAMYWYRQDPGQGLRLIYYSQIVNDFQKGDIAEGYSVSREKKESFPLTVTSAQKNPTAFYLCASSIAAGGYEQYFGPGTRLTVT.

The chain employs TRBV6-7 and TRBJ1-5; a possible D gene is TRBD1 (6 bases). TRBV6-7 is an open reading frame, and its role is uncertain. CDR3 length: 16 residues. Deletions cut 2 bases from V and 2 bases from J, with 13 bases between. CDR3 in DNA: TGTGCCAGCAGTTACGGCGGACAGTGGGGCAATCAGCCCCAGCATTTT. Translating it yields CASSYGGQWGNQPQHF.

This clonotype was seen only once. This chain joins TRBV12-3 or TRBV12-4 and TRBJ2-2; D is perhaps TRBD1 (5 bases). With 6 bases removed from V and 5 bases from J, the gap between germline ends came to 13 bases. The CDR3 sequence is 14 residues long. CDR3 residues: CASSQARATGELFF. As DNA, the CDR3 is TGTGCCAGCAGCCAAGCCAGGGCGACCGGGGAGCTGTTTTTT.

J is TRBJ2-3 and V is TRBV2; D is undetermined. The CDR3 is 13 amino acids. V was clipped by 7 bases and J by 0 bases, with 8 bases between them. Germline V gives CDR1 SNHLY, CDR2 FYNNEI. The CDR3 region has the DNA TGTGCCAGCAACCAGCCTAGCACAGATACGCAGTATTTT. This gives the protein CASNQPSTDTQYF.

This clonotype is judged medium-sized. V usage is TRBV10-3 and J usage is TRBJ1-1; no reliable D call. Germline V lookup: CDR1 ENHRY, CDR2 SYGVKD. Trimming left V 4 bases short and J 0 bases short, with 12 bases between. The CDR3 consists of 15 residues. The DNA of the CDR3 is TGTGCCATCAGTGGTTCAGCGAACCTGAACACTGAAGCTTTCTTT. The encoded protein is CAISGSANLNTEAFF.

This clonotype was detected once. J is TRBJ1-5 and V is TRBV4-3; 7 nucleotides match TRBD1. Looked up from germline, CDR1 is LGHNA and CDR2 is YSLEER. This CDR3 comprises 17 residues. J was trimmed by 6 bases and V by 0 bases; bases with no gene match: 11. CDR3 DNA: TGCGCCAGCAGCCAAGACATAGGGGGCGCGGAAGGTCAGCCCCAGCATTTT. Amino acids: CASSQDIGGAEGQPQHF.

This clonotype has just one count. The J gene is TRBJ2-7, the V gene TRBV25-1; 8 positions match TRBD1. The CDR3 extends over 21 amino acids. The trim removed 0 bases at V and 5 bases at J, leaving 24 bases unmatched. Germline CDR1 MGHDK, CDR2 SYGVNS. CDR3 DNA sequence: TGTGCCAGCAGTGAATATGGGGTGTTTTCAGGGGGCGCGAATAGTTCCCACGAGCAGTACTTC. Translation gives CASSEYGVFSGGANSSHEQYF.

At least ten counts were recorded for this clonotype. The genes are TRBV14 and TRBJ1-1; no clear D. This CDR3 has 14 amino acids. The ends were cut back, 5 bases at V and 0 bases at J, with 10 bases in the middle. Germline V gene data show CDR1 as SGHDN and CDR2 as FVKESK. The CDR3 loop is CASSRWDMNTEAFF. Written as DNA, the CDR3 is TGTGCCAGCAGCAGGTGGGATATGAACACTGAAGCTTTCTTT.

The J gene is TRBJ1-1, the V gene TRBV5-1, with no clear D. The CDR3 runs 12 residues. Trimming took off 7 bases at V and 0 bases at J, with 7 bases between the two ends. Germline V lookup: CDR1 SGHRS, CDR2 YFSETQ. The CDR3 here is CASGRLNTEAFF. In DNA, the CDR3 is TGCGCCAGCGGGAGGCTGAACACTGAAGCTTTCTTT. The full variable domain, its missing parts supplied by reference TRBV5-1 and TRBJ1-1, is KAGVTQTPRYLIKTRGQQVTLSCSPISGHRSVSWYQQTPGQGLQFLFEYFSETQRNKGNFPGRFSGRQFSNSRSEMNVSTLELGDSALYLCASGRLNTEAFFGQGTRLTVV.

Notes on this clonotype: Just one base apart from a much larger clone, this may be a read error. This chain connects TRBV2 to TRBJ1-2, with D tentatively TRBD1 (6 bases). V lost 2 bases, J lost 3 bases, and 13 bases lay in between. The germline gives CDR1 SNHLY, CDR2 FYNNEI. CDR3 length: 15 residues. The CDR3 coding sequence is TGTGCCAGCAGTGAAAGGGGGTTAGCTGACTATGGCTACACCTTC. Its translation: CASSERGLADYGYTF.

The genes are TRBV6-5 and TRBJ2-7; 7 bases match TRBD1. CDR1 is MNHEY and CDR2 is SVGAGI in the germline V gene. The junction had 8 bases not matched to a gene; V was cut back by 6 bases and J by 3 bases. This CDR3 contains 14 residues. CDR3 amino acids: CASSKGTEIYEQYF. CDR3 nucleotide sequence: TGTGCCAGCAGCAAGGGGACAGAGATCTACGAGCAGTACTTC.

The chain joins TRBV20-1 to TRBJ2-5; TRBD2 aligns across 7 bases. The CDR3 extends over 19 amino acids. Trimming took 3 bases from V and 3 from J; bases not matched to a gene: 22. Germline assignment: CDR1 DFQATT and CDR2 SNEGSKA (reference sequence). The chain's CDR3 is CSARGPSVRGLDFKETQYF. Here the CDR3 DNA reads TGCAGTGCTAGGGGCCCCTCCGTTCGCGGACTAGACTTTAAAGAGACCCAGTACTTC.

This chain uses TRBV7-8 with TRBJ2-7; no clear D. Germline loops: CDR1 SGHVS, CDR2 FQNEAQ. This CDR3 comprises 13 residues. Between the trimmed V and J ends, which lost 1 base and 4 bases, there was a span of 8 bases. The DNA of the CDR3 is TGTGCCAGCAGCTTAGAAACAGATTACGAGCAGTACTTC. Protein product: CASSLETDYEQYF.

Comments on this clonotype: Possible read error: a much larger clone is one base away. This rearrangement joins TRBV15 to TRBJ2-2; TRBD2 aligns across 9 bases. V shed 5 bases and J 0 bases; nucleotides not matched to a gene: 7. Germline V gene sequence: CDR1 LNHNV, CDR2 YYDKDF (reference sequence). The CDR3 runs to 17 residues. In nucleotides, the CDR3 is TGTGCCACCAGCCCTGAAGCGGGGGGAGCGAACACCGGGGAGCTGTTTTTT. It yields the protein CATSPEAGGANTGELFF.

This rearrangement joins TRBV7-3 to TRBJ2-1, with 11 nucleotides matching TRBD1. CDR3 size: 18 residues. Trimming took 5 bases from V and 3 from J; bases not matched to a gene: 12. In germline, CDR1 is SGHTA, CDR2 FQGTGA. The CDR3 protein is CASSGPGQGAGYYNEQFF. Written as DNA, the CDR3 is TGTGCCAGCAGCGGTCCTGGACAGGGGGCCGGGTACTACAATGAGCAGTTCTTC.

Concerning this clonotype: Compared with germline, one end of the junction differs, possibly owing to a read error. The genes are TRBV27 and TRBJ2-5; D perhaps matches TRBD1 (6 bases). CDR1 is MNHEY and CDR2 is SMNVEV in the germline V gene (reference sequence). The CDR3 contains 12 residues. The CDR3 sequence: CASSLPAGVRFF. The CDR3 nucleotides are TGTGCCAGCAGTTTACCTGCAGGGGTTCGGTTCTTC.

This clonotype occurred a few times. CDR3 DNA sequence: TGTGCCACCAGCAGCCGCCCGCCGGGACAGGGATCTGAAAAACTGTTTTTT. Its translation is CATSSRPPGQGSEKLFF. The chain employs TRBV15 and TRBJ1-4, with TRBD1 matching over 9 bases. The CDR3 runs to 17 residues. The germline V gene has CDR1 LNHNV and CDR2 YYDKDF (reference sequence). J lost 7 bases, V lost 3 bases, and 12 bases had no gene match.